This record looks at one T cell receptor (beta chain) sequence and its context. The data derive from a study of blood T cell repertoires in COVID-19. Germline lookup yields CDR1 MNHEY and CDR2 SVGAGI. V lost 2 bases, J lost 2 bases, and 4 bases stayed unmatched. The CDR3 runs to 15 residues. This table comes from immunoSEQ multiplex PCR, and its TCRdb copy is limited to in-frame clones, with some not included. Counted here are 68,000 or so clones, about 86% occurring once; the ten biggest clones make up approximately 3.7%. The sequenced sample consisted of peripheral blood. This chain connects TRBV6-5 to TRBJ1-1, with 8 bases lining up with TRBD1. This sequence originates from a man between 50 and 59 years old with acute or convalescent COVID-19. This CDR3 reads CASSYAGTGNTEAFF. CDR3 bases: TGTGCCAGCAGTTACGCGGGGACAGGAAACACTGAAGCTTTCTTT.